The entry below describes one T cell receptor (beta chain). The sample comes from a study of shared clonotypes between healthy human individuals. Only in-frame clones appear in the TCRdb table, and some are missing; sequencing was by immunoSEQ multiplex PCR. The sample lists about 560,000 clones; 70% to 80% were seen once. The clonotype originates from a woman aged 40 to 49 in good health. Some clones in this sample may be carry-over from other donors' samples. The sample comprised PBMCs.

Here the CDR3 reads CAISEQGGDSNQPQHF. CDR3 in DNA: TGTGCCATCAGTGAGCAGGGGGGCGATAGCAATCAGCCCCAGCATTTT. V and J are TRBV10-3 and TRBJ1-5, with TRBD1 matching 7 bases. The CDR3 covers 16 residues. V shed 2 bases and J 0 bases; nucleotides not matched to a gene: 4. CDR1 ENHRY and CDR2 SYGVKD come from the germline V gene.